This entry lists 11 T cell receptor beta chains sequenced from one sample in a study of blood T cell repertoires in COVID-19. Measured with immunoSEQ multiplex PCR; TCRdb has only the in-frame clones, and not every one. This table holds more than 350,000 clones, around 89% found once. Sequenced: peripheral blood. These receptors all come from a woman aged 25 to 39 with COVID-19, enrolled during active disease.

This rearrangement joins TRBV3-1 (or the pseudogene TRBV3-2) to TRBJ1-3; the match to TRBD1 covers 8 bases. Germline CDR1 is LGHDT and CDR2 is YNNKEL (reference sequence). The CDR3 contains 17 residues. The J segment lost 0 bases and the V segment lost 5 bases, leaving 9 bases of the junction unmatched. CDR3 nucleotide sequence: TGTGCCAGCAGCTCCCGGACAGGGCTACCCTCTGGAAACACCATATATTTT. It codes for CASSSRTGLPSGNTIYF.

The table lists this clone with a count of one. V is TRBV11-2 and J is TRBJ1-1; D is uncertain. The CDR3 spans 15 residues. Germline loops: CDR1 SGHAT, CDR2 FQNNGV. V lost 1 base to trimming and J lost 5 bases, with 14 bases between them. CDR3 nucleotides: TGTGCCAGCAGCTTAGGGGCAGCGGGAGGGACTGAAGCTTTCTTT. This sequence encodes CASSLGAAGGTEAFF.

A few counts support this clone. The chain's CDR3 is CATTLRSAGGDNEQFF. CDR3 sequence (DNA): TGTGCCACCACCCTCAGGTCGGCGGGGGGGGACAATGAGCAGTTCTTC. This sequence joins TRBV7-2 and TRBJ2-1, with 9 bases lining up with TRBD2. V lost 10 bases, J lost 5 bases, and 15 bases stayed unmatched. The length of the CDR3 is 16 residues. The germline gives CDR1 SGHTA, CDR2 FQGNSA.

This clone showed up just once. This chain links TRBV10-3 with TRBJ2-7; D ambiguous. Between the trimmed V and J ends, which lost 0 bases and 4 bases, there was a span of 7 bases. CDR1 and CDR2 (germline): ENHRY, SYGVKD. The CDR3 has 13 residues. CDR3 in amino acids: CAISESEMYEQYV. Written as DNA, the CDR3 is TGTGCCATCAGTGAGTCTGAGATGTACGAGCAGTACGTC.

The chain has TRBV3-1 (or the pseudogene TRBV3-2) and TRBJ2-2; TRBD2 might be the D (6 bases). Germline CDR1 and CDR2: LGHDT and YNNKEL (reference sequence). Trimming removed 0 bases from V and 1 base from J, with 9 bases in between. This CDR3 is built from 16 residues. This CDR3 is CASSQEPAGNTGELFF. Here the CDR3 DNA reads TGTGCCAGCAGCCAAGAACCAGCGGGGAACACCGGGGAGCTGTTTTTT.

V gene TRBV3-1 (or the pseudogene TRBV3-2) combines with J gene TRBJ2-1; D is unclear. This CDR3 contains 14 residues. Germline CDR1 LGHDT, CDR2 YNNKEL (reference sequence). The V gene lost 1 base and the J gene lost 2 bases, with 6 bases spanning the gap. This CDR3 is CASSQVQTYNEQFF. The DNA for the CDR3 is TGTGCCAGCAGCCAAGTCCAGACCTACAATGAGCAGTTCTTC.

The chain has TRBV6-5 and TRBJ2-1; 14 bases are shared with TRBD2. The CDR3 loop spans 13 amino acids. V was pared by 6 bases and J by 15 bases, with 7 bases of the junction left unmatched. CDR1 and CDR2 from the germline V gene are MNHEY and SVGAGI. CDR3 in amino acids: CASRTSGGANLFF. CDR3 DNA: TGTGCCAGCAGGACTAGCGGGGGGGCTAATCTGTTCTTC.

The chain employs TRBV30 and TRBJ1-1; maybe TRBD1 (6 bases). V was pared by 7 bases and J by 4 bases, with 13 bases between. This CDR3 has 12 amino acids. Germline V gene sequence: CDR1 GTSNPN, CDR2 SVGIG (reference sequence). This chain's CDR3 is CASHRVGTEAFF. The CDR3 DNA is TGTGCCTCTCACAGGGTGGGCACTGAAGCTTTCTTT.

The rearrangement links TRBV4-2 to TRBJ1-1, with D unresolved. Germline CDR1 reads LGHNA; CDR2 reads YNFKEQ. This CDR3 has 18 residues. The V gene lost 3 bases and the J gene lost 4 bases, with 24 bases spanning the gap. The CDR3 is CASSQGVSLSGGSTEAFF. The CDR3 DNA reads as TGTGCCAGCAGCCAGGGCGTTTCGCTTTCAGGCGGGAGCACTGAAGCTTTCTTT.

The gene calls are TRBV2 and TRBJ1-5; TRBD1 matches 11 bases. The CDR3 sequence is 16 residues long. Per the germline V gene, CDR1 is SNHLY and CDR2 is FYNNEI. V gave up 3 bases and J gave up 2 bases; unmatched junction bases: 3. CDR3 nucleotide sequence: TGTGCCAGCAGTGACGGACAGGGGGCCGGCAATCAGCCCCAGCATTTT. It translates to CASSDGQGAGNQPQHF.

This clone came up once. This chain uses TRBV28 with TRBJ1-4; 11 bases agree with TRBD1. The germline gives CDR1 MDHEN, CDR2 SYDVKM. This CDR3 has 15 residues. Losses at the gene ends were 3 bases for V and 15 bases for J; bases not matched to a gene: 12. The CDR3 protein is CASSFRRDRGGRMFF. The CDR3 region has the DNA TGTGCCAGCAGTTTTAGACGGGACAGGGGGGGCCGAATGTTTTTT.